The 15 T cell receptor beta chains in this list originate from one sample, sequenced in a study of CD8+ T cells in alopecia areata. RNA was isolated and reverse transcribed to cDNA, the sequencing template. Sequencing was performed with immunoSEQ multiplex PCR; in TCRdb, only in-frame clones are kept and a portion is missing. The table includes around 100,000 clones, around 59% detected once. The sample was CD4+ T cells sorted from blood. All receptors derive from a human donor in good health.

This rearrangement joins TRBV5-6 to TRBJ1-1, with 7 nucleotides matching TRBD1. Germline CDR1 and CDR2: SGHDT and YYEEEE. V trimming: 5 bases; J trimming: 0 bases; junction bases outside the gene matches: 10. This CDR3 has 16 residues. Here the CDR3 DNA reads TGTGCCAGCAGTCATAAGGACAGGCTCATGAACACTGAAGCTTTCTTT. As protein: CASSHKDRLMNTEAFF.

The table lists this clone with a few counts. Written as DNA, the CDR3 is TGTGCCAGCAGCTTAGAGGCCGGGACTACCAACACCGGGGAGCTGTTTTTT. Translated, it gives CASSLEAGTTNTGELFF. The chain has TRBV7-2 and TRBJ2-2, with 7 bases fitting TRBD2. The CDR3 contains 17 residues. J was trimmed by 2 bases and V by 1 base; bases with no gene match: 7. In germline, CDR1 is SGHTA, CDR2 FQGNSA.

CDR3 sequence (DNA): TGTGCCAGCAGCTTGGTTAGGGGAAGTTACGAGCAGTACTTC. Protein product: CASSLVRGSYEQYF. The chain carries TRBV5-6 and TRBJ2-7; D may be TRBD1 (5 bases). The germline V and J ends were trimmed by 0 bases and 4 bases, with 11 bases remaining between them. The CDR3 has 14 amino acids. The germline gives CDR1 SGHDT, CDR2 YYEEEE.

V and J are TRBV27 and TRBJ2-5; 11 nucleotides agree with TRBD2. Unmatched junction bases numbered 8, after V lost 6 bases and J lost 5 bases. The germline V gene has CDR1 MNHEY and CDR2 SMNVEV (reference sequence). CDR3 length: 15 amino acids. CDR3 sequence (DNA): TGTGCCAGCAGATTAGCGGGGGGGCTGGAGGAGACCCAGTACTTC. Its translation: CASRLAGGLEETQYF.

The rearrangement uses TRBV4-1 and TRBJ2-7, with TRBD1 matching over 10 bases. The germline CDR1 and CDR2 sequences are MGHRA and YSYEKL. V shed 1 base and J 2 bases; nucleotides not matched to a gene: 5. The length of the CDR3 is 16 residues. The CDR3 bases are TGCGCCAGCAGCCAAGTCCCGGGACAGGGGACCTACGAGCAGTACTTC. Its translation is CASSQVPGQGTYEQYF.

V is TRBV5-4 and J is TRBJ2-3; weak D call: TRBD1 (5 bases). The CDR3 extends over 16 amino acids. In germline, CDR1 is SGHNT, CDR2 YYREEE (reference sequence). Trimming removed 2 bases at V and 0 bases at J, with 13 bases between. In DNA, the CDR3 is TGTGCCAGCAGCTTCGGTAGGGGAACTAGCACAGATACGCAGTATTTT. The encoded protein is CASSFGRGTSTDTQYF.

The sample holds a few counts of this clone. The V call is TRBV28, the J call TRBJ2-5; no clear D. Germline CDR1 and CDR2: MDHEN and SYDVKM. The CDR3 has 12 amino acids. Trimming removed 5 bases at V and 4 bases at J, with 8 bases between. CDR3 region: CASSRSAETQYF. The CDR3 DNA follows: TGTGCCAGCAGTAGGTCGGCAGAGACCCAGTACTTC. Complete variable domain (other parts from reference TRBV28 and TRBJ2-5): DVKVTQSSRYLVKRTGEKVFLECVQDMDHENMFWYRQDPGLGLRLIYFSYDVKMKEKGDIPEGYSVSREKKERFSLILESASTNQTSMYLCASSRSAETQYFGPGTRLLVL.

This chain joins TRBV28 and TRBJ2-5; D gene unclear. CDR1 is MDHEN and CDR2 is SYDVKM in the germline V gene. With 8 bases removed from V and 5 bases from J, the gap between germline ends came to 9 bases. This CDR3 has 11 amino acids. This chain's CDR3 is CASEKWETQYF. In DNA form, the CDR3 reads TGTGCCAGCGAAAAATGGGAGACCCAGTACTTC. The whole variable domain, remainder taken from reference TRBV28 and TRBJ2-5, is DVKVTQSSRYLVKRTGEKVFLECVQDMDHENMFWYRQDPGLGLRLIYFSYDVKMKEKGDIPEGYSVSREKKERFSLILESASTNQTSMYLCASEKWETQYFGPGTRLLVL.

V and J are TRBV30 and TRBJ1-1, with TRBD1 as a possible D gene (5 bases). This CDR3 region has 14 residues. From germline, CDR1 is GTSNPN and CDR2 SVGIG (reference sequence). The germline V and J ends were trimmed by 4 bases and 0 bases, with 12 bases remaining between them. In DNA form, the CDR3 reads TGTGCCTGGATTCCGGACAACATGAACACTGAAGCTTTCTTT. Translation gives CAWIPDNMNTEAFF. Based on the CDR3 plus reference TRBV30 and TRBJ1-1, the full variable domain is SQTIHQWPATLVQPVGSPLSLECTVEGTSNPNLYWYRQAAGRGLQLLFYSVGIGQISSEVPQNLSASRPQDRQFILSSKKLLLSDSGFYLCAWIPDNMNTEAFFGQGTRLTVV.

The gene calls are TRBV6-1 and TRBJ1-2, with D tentatively TRBD1 (6 bases). CDR3 length: 16 residues. The germline V gene encodes CDR1 MNHNS and CDR2 SASEGT. V was trimmed by 0 bases and J by 2 bases, leaving 13 bases between them. CDR3 sequence reads: CASSEAGGLGNYGYTF. CDR3 bases: TGTGCCAGCAGTGAAGCGGGGGGGCTTGGGAACTATGGCTACACCTTC.

The chain is built from TRBV30 and TRBJ2-1; 12 bases are shared with TRBD2. Germline assignment: CDR1 GTSNPN and CDR2 SVGIG (reference sequence). With V trimmed by 2 bases and J by 5 bases, 4 bases remained unmatched. The CDR3 is made up of 15 amino acids. The CDR3 sequence: CAWSLLAGGHNEQFF. The CDR3 DNA reads as TGTGCCTGGAGTTTACTAGCGGGGGGACACAATGAGCAGTTCTTC.

In this sample, this clone turned up a few times. V and J are TRBV29-1 and TRBJ2-5, with D possibly matching TRBD2 (6 bases). Germline values: CDR1 SQVTM, CDR2 ANQGSEA. V was clipped by 4 bases and J by 4 bases, with 16 bases between them. The CDR3 has 14 amino acids. The CDR3 protein is CSVGRGGAAETQYF. The CDR3 DNA sequence: TGCAGCGTTGGTAGGGGAGGCGCGGCAGAGACCCAGTACTTC.

The chain employs TRBV29-1 and TRBJ2-1, with a possible D match to TRBD1 (5 bases). Germline assignment: CDR1 SQVTM and CDR2 ANQGSEA. This CDR3 has 13 residues. Deletions cut 7 bases from V and 10 bases from J, with 20 bases between. Written as DNA, the CDR3 is TGCAGCGCCGCCCAGGGCAGTCCAGGGGAGCAGTTCTTC. Protein: CSAAQGSPGEQFF.

This sequence joins TRBV7-6 and TRBJ2-7, with a possible D match to TRBD1 (6 bases). V was clipped by 1 base and J by 4 bases, with 17 bases between them. The CDR3 covers 16 residues. CDR1 and CDR2 (germline): SGHVS, FNYEAQ. The CDR3 protein is CASSLGAGAGRYEQYF. The CDR3 bases are TGTGCCAGCAGCTTAGGGGCAGGGGCCGGTAGATACGAGCAGTACTTC.

This clone was picked up one time. The J gene is TRBJ2-1, the V gene TRBV29-1; TRBD2 agrees at 7 bases. Trimming cost V 3 bases and J 9 bases; bases outside gene matches: 5. CDR1 is SQVTM and CDR2 is ANQGSEA in the germline V gene. This CDR3 comprises 12 residues. CDR3 loop: CSVDPGGFEQFF. In DNA form, the CDR3 reads TGCAGCGTTGACCCGGGGGGATTTGAGCAGTTCTTC.